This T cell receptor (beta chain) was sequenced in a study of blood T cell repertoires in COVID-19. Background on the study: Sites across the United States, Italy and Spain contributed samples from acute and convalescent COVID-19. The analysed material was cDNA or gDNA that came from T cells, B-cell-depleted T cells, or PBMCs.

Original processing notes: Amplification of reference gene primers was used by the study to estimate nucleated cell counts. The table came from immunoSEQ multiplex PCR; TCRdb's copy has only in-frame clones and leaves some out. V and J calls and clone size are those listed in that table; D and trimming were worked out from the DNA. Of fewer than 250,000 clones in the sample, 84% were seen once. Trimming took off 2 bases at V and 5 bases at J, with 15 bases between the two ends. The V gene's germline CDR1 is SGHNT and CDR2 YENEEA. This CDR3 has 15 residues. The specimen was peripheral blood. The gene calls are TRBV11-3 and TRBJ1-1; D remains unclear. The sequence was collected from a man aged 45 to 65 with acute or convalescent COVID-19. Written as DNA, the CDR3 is TGTGCCAGCAGCTTAAGTCCAGACGGAGGAACTGAAGCTTTCTTT. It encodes CASSLSPDGGTEAFF.